The T cell receptor (beta chain) under discussion was sequenced for a study of CD8 T cells in Susac syndrome. The germline V and J ends were trimmed by 5 bases and 3 bases, with 11 bases remaining between them. This CDR3 contains 14 residues. Germline-derived CDR1 and CDR2 are KGHSH and LQKENI. RNA in amounts of roughly 0.5 to 1 ug was reverse transcribed with random hexamers. One entry per CDR3 protein, called by TCRdb with MiXCR from the immunoSEQ multiplex PCR reads. The table records around 160,000 distinct CDR3 sequences, roughly 95% of them present only once. J is TRBJ1-5 and V is TRBV18; D is undetermined. The clonotype was recovered from a human donor with multiple sclerosis. Sequenced: CD4+ T cells from PBMCs. In DNA form, the CDR3 reads TGTGCCAGCTCAGTCACCGGGGACAATCAGCCCCAGCATTTT. This sequence encodes CASSVTGDNQPQHF.